A selection of T cell receptor beta chains follows, all from one sample in a study of blood T cell repertoires in COVID-19. Assay used: immunoSEQ multiplex PCR; TCRdb lists only in-frame clones, some missing. Among about 260,000 clones listed, 75% to 90% were seen once. Sequencing was done on a sample of PBMCs or T cells enriched from blood (not recorded which). The receptors stem from a woman between 25 and 40 years old with acute COVID-19. CDR3s include the opening cysteine and the closing phenylalanine or tryptophan. D genes are given only for firm matches. Only part of the rows carry a size: once, few, many, or a class if the clone is expanded.

v_call	j_call	d_call	clone_size	cdr3_nt	cdr3_aa
TRBV28	TRBJ2-6	TRBD1	-	TGTGCCAGCAGTTCGACAGGGACAGGGGCCAACGTCCTGACTTTC	CASSSTGTGANVLTF
TRBV9	TRBJ1-1	-	-	TGTGCCAGCAGCGTAGTGTTGGGAACAGGCGAGGACACTGAAGCTTTCTTT	CASSVVLGTGEDTEAFF
TRBV5-1	TRBJ2-7	TRBD1	-	TGCGCCAGCAGCCACCCGGGACAGGGCTACGAGCAGTACTTC	CASSHPGQGYEQYF
TRBV19	TRBJ2-4	-	-	TGTGCCAGTACCTTACTGGGAGGAAACATTCAGTACTTC	CASTLLGGNIQYF
TRBV5-1	TRBJ2-2	TRBD2	-	TGCGCCAGCAGCTTGGGACTAGCGGGGAACACCGGGGAGCTGTTTTTT	CASSLGLAGNTGELFF
TRBV11-2	TRBJ2-1	TRBD1	-	TGTGCCAGCAGCTTTTCGACAGGGCGTCCTGAGCAGTTCTTC	CASSFSTGRPEQFF
TRBV4-1	TRBJ2-7	TRBD2	-	TGCGCCAGCAGCCAAAGGGCCGGACTAGCGGCCGGCTACGAGCAGTACTTC	CASSQRAGLAAGYEQYF
TRBV5-1	TRBJ2-5	TRBD2	once	TGCGCCAGCAGGATGACTAGCGGCCAAGAGACCCAGTACTTC	CASRMTSGQETQYF
TRBV30	TRBJ2-1	TRBD2	-	TGTGCCTGGAGTCTGGGACTAGGGTCCTACAATGAGCAGTTCTTC	CAWSLGLGSYNEQFF
TRBV7-9	TRBJ1-2	TRBD1	-	TGTGCCAGCAGCGGACAGGATAACTATGGCTACACCTTC	CASSGQDNYGYTF